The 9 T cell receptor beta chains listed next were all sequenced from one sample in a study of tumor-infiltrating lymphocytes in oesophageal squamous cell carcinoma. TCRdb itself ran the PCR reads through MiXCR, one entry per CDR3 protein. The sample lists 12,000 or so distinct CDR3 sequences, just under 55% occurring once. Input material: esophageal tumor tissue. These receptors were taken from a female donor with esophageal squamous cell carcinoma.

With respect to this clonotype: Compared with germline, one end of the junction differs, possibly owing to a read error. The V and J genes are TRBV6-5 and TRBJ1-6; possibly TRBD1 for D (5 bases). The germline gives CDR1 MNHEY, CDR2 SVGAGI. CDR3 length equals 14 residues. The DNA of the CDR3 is TGTGCCACCCAAACGACAGTCTATAATTCACCCCTCCACTTC. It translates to CATQTTVYNSPLHF.

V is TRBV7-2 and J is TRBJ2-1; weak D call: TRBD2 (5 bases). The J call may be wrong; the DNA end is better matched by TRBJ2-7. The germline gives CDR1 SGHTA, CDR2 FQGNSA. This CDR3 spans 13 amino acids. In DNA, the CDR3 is TGTGCCAGCAGCTTCGAGACCGGGGACGAGCAGTACTTC. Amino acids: CASSFETGDEQYF.

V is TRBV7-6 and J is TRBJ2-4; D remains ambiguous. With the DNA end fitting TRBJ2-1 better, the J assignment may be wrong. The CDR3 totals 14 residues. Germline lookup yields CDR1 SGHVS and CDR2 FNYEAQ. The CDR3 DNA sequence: TGTGCCAGCAGCCCCCTCGGAACCTACAATGAGCAGTTCTTC. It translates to CASSPLGTYNEQFF.

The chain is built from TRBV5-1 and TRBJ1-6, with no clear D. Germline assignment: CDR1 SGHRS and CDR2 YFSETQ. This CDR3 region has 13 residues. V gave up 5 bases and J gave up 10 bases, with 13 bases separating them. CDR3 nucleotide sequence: TGCGCCAGCAGTCGGACCGAAGACTCACCCCTCCACTTT. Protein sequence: CASSRTEDSPLHF.

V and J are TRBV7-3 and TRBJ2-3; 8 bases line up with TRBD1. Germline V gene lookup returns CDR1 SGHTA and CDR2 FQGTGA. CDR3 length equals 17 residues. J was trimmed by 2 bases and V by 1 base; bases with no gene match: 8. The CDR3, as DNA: TGTGCCAGCAGCTTAAGCGTTCACAGGGGGTCCACAGATACGCAGTATTTT. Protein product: CASSLSVHRGSTDTQYF. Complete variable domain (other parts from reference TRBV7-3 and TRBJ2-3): GAGVSQTPSNKVTEKGKYVELRCDPISGHTALYWYRQSLGQGPEFLIYFQGTGAADDSGLPNDRFFAVRPEGSVSTLKIQRTERGDSAVYLCASSLSVHRGSTDTQYFGPGTRLTVL.

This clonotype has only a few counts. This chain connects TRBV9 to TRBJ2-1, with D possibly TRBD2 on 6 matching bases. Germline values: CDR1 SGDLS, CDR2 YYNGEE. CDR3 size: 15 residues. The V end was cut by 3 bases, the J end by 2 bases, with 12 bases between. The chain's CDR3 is CASSARDFTYNEQFF. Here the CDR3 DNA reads TGTGCCAGCAGCGCCCGGGACTTCACCTACAATGAGCAGTTCTTC.

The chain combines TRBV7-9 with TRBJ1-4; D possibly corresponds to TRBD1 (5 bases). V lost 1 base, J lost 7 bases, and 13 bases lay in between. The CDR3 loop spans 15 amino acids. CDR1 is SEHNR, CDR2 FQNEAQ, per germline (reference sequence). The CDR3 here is CASSLGGRTGEKLFF. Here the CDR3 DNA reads TGTGCCAGCAGCTTAGGGGGACGGACGGGTGAAAAACTGTTTTTT.

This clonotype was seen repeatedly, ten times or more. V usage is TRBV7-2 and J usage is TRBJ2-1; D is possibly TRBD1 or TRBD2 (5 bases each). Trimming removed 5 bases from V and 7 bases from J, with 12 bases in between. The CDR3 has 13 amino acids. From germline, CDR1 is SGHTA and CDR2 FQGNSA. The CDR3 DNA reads TGTGCCAGCAGCCATACGTGGGGGAATGAGCAGTTCTTC. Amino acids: CASSHTWGNEQFF. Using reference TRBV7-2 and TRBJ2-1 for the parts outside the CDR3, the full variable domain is GAGVSQSPSNKVTEKGKDVELRCDPISGHTALYWYRQSLGQGLEFLIYFQGNSAPDKSGLPSDRFSAERTGGSVSTLTIQRTQQEDSAVYLCASSHTWGNEQFFGPGTRLTVL.

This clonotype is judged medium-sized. CDR3 protein: CASSPTDSTDTQYF. The CDR3 DNA reads as TGTGCCAGCAGTCCCACCGATAGCACAGATACGCAGTATTTT. The chain joins TRBV6-1 to TRBJ2-3; D remains unclear. Per the germline V gene, CDR1 is MNHNS and CDR2 is SASEGT. With 5 bases removed from V and 0 bases from J, the gap between germline ends came to 9 bases. There are 14 residues in the CDR3.